One sample yielded the 29 T cell receptor beta chains listed below, sequenced in a study of blood T cell repertoires in COVID-19. The method was immunoSEQ multiplex PCR; TCRdb's version includes in-frame clones alone and lacks a portion of them. Among about 180,000 clones listed, roughly 81% were seen once. The source material was peripheral blood. These receptors originate from a woman older than 75 with COVID-19, enrolled during active disease.

The chain is built from TRBV2 and TRBJ2-1, with D unclear. CDR1 and CDR2 (germline): SNHLY, FYNNEI. This CDR3 has 11 amino acids. With 8 bases removed from V and 4 bases from J, the gap between germline ends came to 6 bases. The CDR3 spells CASLYYNEQFF. The CDR3 bases are TGTGCCAGCTTATATTACAATGAGCAGTTCTTC.

The chain carries TRBV10-3 and TRBJ2-1; 7 bases are shared with TRBD2. CDR1 and CDR2 (germline): ENHRY, SYGVKD. There are 18 residues in the CDR3. Trimming took 0 bases from V and 6 from J; bases not matched to a gene: 14. The CDR3 DNA reads TGTGCCATCAGTGAGTCGGGGAGGGCGGCGGGCCGGATCAATGAGCAGTTCTTC. This sequence encodes CAISESGRAAGRINEQFF.

The chain joins TRBV27 to TRBJ2-7; TRBD2 matches 7 bases. J was trimmed by 2 bases and V by 2 bases; bases with no gene match: 18. The CDR3 extends over 19 amino acids. In germline, CDR1 is MNHEY, CDR2 SMNVEV (reference sequence). The CDR3, as DNA: TGTGCCAGCAGTTTAAGGCCCCCACTCTGGGCGGGAGCAGCCTACGAGCAGTACTTC. This sequence encodes CASSLRPPLWAGAAYEQYF.

This chain joins TRBV5-4 and TRBJ1-2; perhaps TRBD1 as D (5 bases). Germline loops: CDR1 SGHNT, CDR2 YYREEE (reference sequence). There are 14 residues in the CDR3. V was shortened by 2 bases and J by 2 bases, with 10 bases between the two germline ends. Here the CDR3 reads CASSFWGGNYGYTF. CDR3 DNA sequence: TGTGCCAGCAGCTTTTGGGGGGGAAACTATGGCTACACCTTC.

The chain is built from TRBV19 and TRBJ1-1; the match to TRBD1 covers 7 bases. The CDR3 length is 13 residues. The germline CDR1 and CDR2 sequences are LNHDA and SQIVND (reference sequence). Trimming cost V 3 bases and J 10 bases; bases outside gene matches: 8. In DNA, the CDR3 is TGTGCCAGTAGTATTCCCGGACAGGCTGTAGCTTTCTTT. Its protein is CASSIPGQAVAFF.

The chain links TRBV19 to TRBJ1-2; 8 positions match TRBD1. This CDR3 spans 14 amino acids. From germline, CDR1 is LNHDA and CDR2 SQIVND (reference sequence). The V segment lost 7 bases and the J segment 8 bases; nucleotides outside the gene matches: 12. The CDR3 spells CASTPPGQGRGYTF. Written as DNA, the CDR3 is TGTGCCAGTACCCCCCCCGGACAGGGACGCGGCTACACCTTC. The full variable domain, rest sourced from reference TRBV19 and TRBJ1-2, is DGGITQSPKYLFRKEGQNVTLSCEQNLNHDAMYWYRQDPGQGLRLIYYSQIVNDFQKGDIAEGYSVSREKKESFPLTVTSAQKNPTAFYLCASTPPGQGRGYTFGSGTRLTVV.

J is TRBJ1-6 and V is TRBV3-1 (or the pseudogene TRBV3-2), with unresolved D. Trimming removed 1 base from V and 5 bases from J, with 9 bases in between. Per germline, CDR1 LGHDT and CDR2 YNNKEL (reference sequence). The CDR3 has 15 residues. This chain's CDR3 is CASSQVWGDNSPLHF. The CDR3 DNA reads TGTGCCAGCAGCCAAGTGTGGGGAGATAATTCACCCCTCCACTTT.

The chain carries TRBV6-5 and TRBJ2-7; D gene ambiguous. V lost 5 bases and J lost 7, with 9 bases in between. Germline V gene sequence: CDR1 MNHEY, CDR2 SVGAGI. CDR3 length equals 11 residues. CDR3 in amino acids: CASSRVREQYF. The CDR3 nucleotides read TGTGCCAGCAGTCGGGTCCGGGAGCAGTACTTC.

The V and J genes are TRBV19 and TRBJ2-7; D gene ambiguous. The CDR3 contains 15 residues. Deletions cut 5 bases from V and 1 base from J, with 15 bases between. CDR1 and CDR2 from the germline V gene are LNHDA and SQIVND (reference sequence). The CDR3 DNA reads TGTGCCAGTAGTCCTGACTGGCTTATGTCCTACGAGCAGTACTTC. Its translation: CASSPDWLMSYEQYF.

CDR3 nucleotides: TGTGCCAGCAGTCCCGGACAGGAAAAACTGTTTTTT. It specifies CASSPGQEKLFF. The chain carries TRBV12-3 or TRBV12-4 and TRBJ1-4, with D possibly matching TRBD1 (6 bases). The CDR3 has 12 amino acids. Trimming removed 5 bases at V and 8 bases at J, with 9 bases between.

J is TRBJ1-2 and V is TRBV13; D is ambiguous. Germline V CDR1 and CDR2: PRHDT, FYEKMQ (reference sequence). V lost 1 base and J lost 8, with 11 bases in between. The CDR3 has 13 residues. The CDR3 sequence is CASSLVPVEGYTF. The CDR3 nucleotides are TGTGCCAGCAGCTTAGTGCCGGTTGAGGGCTACACCTTC.

The J gene is TRBJ1-4, the V gene TRBV28, with TRBD1 as a possible D gene (6 bases). This CDR3 spans 15 amino acids. The germline V gene encodes CDR1 MDHEN and CDR2 SYDVKM. V dropped 5 bases and J dropped 0 bases, with 10 bases sitting between them. CDR3 loop: CASSTSGATNEKLFF. For the CDR3, the DNA is TGTGCCAGCAGTACCTCAGGGGCAACTAATGAAAAACTGTTTTTT.

The chain carries TRBV3-1 (or the pseudogene TRBV3-2) and TRBJ2-4; 7 bases are a match to TRBD2. The CDR3 runs to 16 residues. With 2 bases clipped from V and 7 bases from J, the junction kept 11 bases outside the gene matches. Germline V gene lookup returns CDR1 LGHDT and CDR2 YNNKEL (reference sequence). The chain's CDR3 is CASSQSTRTSLNIQYF. CDR3 sequence (DNA): TGTGCCAGCAGCCAATCTACCCGGACTAGTTTGAACATTCAGTACTTC.

This clone has only a few counts. This chain uses TRBV7-8 with TRBJ1-2, with TRBD1 identical over 8 bases. Germline loops: CDR1 SGHVS, CDR2 FQNEAQ. The V gene end was trimmed by 5 bases and the J gene end by 4 bases; junction bases not matched to a gene: 9. CDR3 length: 15 residues. CDR3 DNA: TGTGCCAGCAGCGCGACAGGGGTAGGAATCTATGGCTACACCTTC. This codes for CASSATGVGIYGYTF.

CDR3 protein: CASSITSYNEQFF. The CDR3 DNA reads as TGTGCCAGCAGTATTACAAGCTACAATGAGCAGTTCTTC. J is TRBJ2-1 and V is TRBV2; D not resolved. Germline V gives CDR1 SNHLY, CDR2 FYNNEI. The CDR3 runs 13 residues. The V end was cut by 5 bases, the J end by 3 bases, with 8 bases between.

The V call is TRBV28, the J call TRBJ2-3; 9 bases line up with TRBD1. CDR3 length: 15 amino acids. Trimming at V came to 6 bases and at J to 2 bases, leaving 6 bases not matched to a gene. From germline, CDR1 is MDHEN and CDR2 SYDVKM. CDR3: CASSSGTGTTDTQYF. CDR3 in DNA: TGTGCCAGCAGCTCCGGGACAGGGACCACAGATACGCAGTATTTT.

The J gene is TRBJ1-1, the V gene TRBV4-2; TRBD1 is a possible D gene (5 bases). The CDR3 is 15 amino acids. Per the germline V gene, CDR1 is LGHNA and CDR2 is YNFKEQ. Trimming shortened V by 1 base and J by 10 bases, and 19 bases separated the two germline ends. CDR3 nucleotides: TGTGCCAGCAGCCAAGCGGAGGGCGGGGGATATCTAGCTTTCTTT. Protein product: CASSQAEGGGYLAFF.

V gene TRBV5-5 combines with J gene TRBJ1-2, with D possibly TRBD1 on 5 matching bases. Germline CDR1 is SGHKS and CDR2 is YYEKEE (reference sequence). Trimming cost V 5 bases and J 5 bases, with 10 bases left between them. The CDR3 runs 12 residues. This chain's CDR3 is CASRGLGYGYTF. The DNA of the CDR3 is TGTGCCAGCAGGGGGCTGGGGTATGGCTACACCTTC.

The chain carries TRBV6-6 and TRBJ2-3; 8 bases are shared with TRBD2. The CDR3 is 16 residues long. CDR1 is MNHNY and CDR2 is SVGAGI in the germline V gene (reference sequence). J was trimmed by 3 bases and V by 6 bases; bases with no gene match: 11. The CDR3 DNA sequence: TGTGCCAGCAGCCCCAAGTCGCGGGGGGCGACAGATACGCAGTATTTT. This translates into CASSPKSRGATDTQYF.

This rearrangement joins TRBV24-1 to TRBJ1-2; 7 nucleotides align to TRBD1. Germline lookup yields CDR1 KGHDR and CDR2 SFDVKD. The CDR3 has 14 amino acids. The J segment lost 4 bases and the V segment lost 9 bases, leaving 10 bases of the junction unmatched. The CDR3 DNA reads TGTGCCACCCAGTCGGACAGGTCCCCCTATGGCTACACCTTC. Its protein is CATQSDRSPYGYTF.

Only a few counts were recorded for this clone. The chain couples TRBV11-2 to TRBJ1-1; no definite D call. Between the trimmed V and J ends, which lost 0 bases and 13 bases, there was a span of 15 bases. Germline-derived CDR1 and CDR2 are SGHAT and FQNNGV. The CDR3 spans 13 residues. The CDR3 sequence: CASSLDQRRYGFF. For the CDR3, the DNA is TGTGCCAGCAGCTTAGATCAAAGGAGATACGGTTTCTTT.

V is TRBV6-6 and J is TRBJ1-1; D may be TRBD1 (6 bases). The ends were cut back, 2 bases at V and 12 bases at J, with 10 bases in the middle. CDR3 length: 11 residues. The V gene's germline CDR1 is MNHNY and CDR2 SVGAGI (reference sequence). CDR3 bases: TGTGCCAGCAGTTACAGGGGGGGAACTTTCTTT. It encodes CASSYRGGTFF.

The genes are TRBV11-3 and TRBJ2-3, with D possibly being TRBD2 (6 bases). This CDR3 has 14 amino acids. V lost 2 bases to trimming and J lost 4 bases, with 10 bases between them. CDR1 SGHNT and CDR2 YENEEA come from the germline V gene. The chain's CDR3 is CASSLFRESDTQYF. The CDR3 nucleotides are TGTGCCAGCAGCTTATTCCGGGAGTCAGATACGCAGTATTTT.

The chain uses TRBV25-1 and TRBJ2-7; 7 positions agree with TRBD1. V was pared by 3 bases and J by 3 bases, with 8 bases of the junction left unmatched. Germline values: CDR1 MGHDK, CDR2 SYGVNS. The CDR3 runs 15 residues. The CDR3 reads CASSEIGTENYEQYF. CDR3 bases: TGTGCCAGCAGTGAGATAGGGACAGAAAACTACGAGCAGTACTTC.

The chain joins TRBV18 to TRBJ1-1; D gene uncertain. This CDR3 spans 14 amino acids. The V end was cut by 2 bases, the J end by 2 bases, with 9 bases between. The V gene's germline CDR1 is KGHSH and CDR2 LQKENI. The DNA for the CDR3 is TGTGCCAGCTCACCAGCGGGCAGAAACACTGAAGCTTTCTTT. Its translation is CASSPAGRNTEAFF.

The gene calls are TRBV10-2 and TRBJ1-2, with D maybe TRBD1 (5 bases). CDR3 length equals 15 residues. Germline values: CDR1 WSHSY, CDR2 SAAADI. The V and J ends lost 4 bases and 4 bases respectively, with 16 bases between them. As DNA, the CDR3 is TGCGCCAGCAGTGGGGCCAGGGAAGGTACCTATGGCTACACCTTC. Protein sequence: CASSGAREGTYGYTF.

V is TRBV2 and J is TRBJ2-1; 8 bases agree with TRBD1. CDR3 size: 13 residues. V was clipped by 5 bases and J by 9 bases; unmatched bases: 6. The germline CDR1 and CDR2 sequences are SNHLY and FYNNEI. The CDR3 DNA reads TGTGCCAGCAGTCCTCAGACAGGGGTTGAGCAGTTCTTC. This translates into CASSPQTGVEQFF.

This sequence joins TRBV11-2 and TRBJ2-7; 9 bases fit TRBD1. Germline CDR1 reads SGHAT; CDR2 reads FQNNGV. After removal of 4 bases from V and 5 bases from J, the junction contained 6 bases not matched to a gene. This CDR3 spans 14 amino acids. CDR3 sequence: CASSWAGTGNEQYF. For the CDR3, the DNA is TGTGCCAGCAGCTGGGCTGGGACAGGGAACGAGCAGTACTTC.

In its sample, this clone was seen many times. The V and J genes are TRBV7-6 and TRBJ2-2; no definite D call. Trimming removed 1 base at V and 4 bases at J, with 10 bases between. Germline values: CDR1 SGHVS, CDR2 FNYEAQ. The CDR3 runs to 15 residues. This CDR3 reads CASSLVVSSTGELFF. Written as DNA, the CDR3 is TGTGCCAGCAGCTTAGTCGTTTCCAGCACCGGGGAGCTGTTTTTT.